This T cell receptor (beta chain) was sequenced for a study of T cells in localized non-small cell lung cancer. Whole-study findings and limits: Turning up in adjacent lung were a median approximately 57 of the top 100 tumor clones. Because only a single region of the tumor was sequenced, heterogeneity remains possible. Among the tissues sampled, uninvolved adjacent lung had the highest T cell clonality, above tumor.

Trimming removed 6 bases at V and 7 bases at J, with 16 bases between. The CDR3 loop spans 14 amino acids. Germline V lookup: CDR1 LNHDA, CDR2 SQIVND (reference sequence). Sequencing used immunoSEQ multiplex PCR; TCRdb keeps in-frame clones, though not all of them. The repertoire has several thousand clones, around 60% of them found once; the top ten carry about 7.5%. Regarding this clone: Its specificity is unknown.

The origin of this receptor is a male donor aged 60 or over with stage I squamous cell lung carcinoma. The chain has TRBV19 and TRBJ2-1; D gene uncertain. The sample was lymph node tissue, taken before any cancer treatment. The CDR3 DNA reads as TGTGCCAGTAGGAAGGCAACCGCCCAAAATGAGCAGTTCTTC. It specifies CASRKATAQNEQFF.